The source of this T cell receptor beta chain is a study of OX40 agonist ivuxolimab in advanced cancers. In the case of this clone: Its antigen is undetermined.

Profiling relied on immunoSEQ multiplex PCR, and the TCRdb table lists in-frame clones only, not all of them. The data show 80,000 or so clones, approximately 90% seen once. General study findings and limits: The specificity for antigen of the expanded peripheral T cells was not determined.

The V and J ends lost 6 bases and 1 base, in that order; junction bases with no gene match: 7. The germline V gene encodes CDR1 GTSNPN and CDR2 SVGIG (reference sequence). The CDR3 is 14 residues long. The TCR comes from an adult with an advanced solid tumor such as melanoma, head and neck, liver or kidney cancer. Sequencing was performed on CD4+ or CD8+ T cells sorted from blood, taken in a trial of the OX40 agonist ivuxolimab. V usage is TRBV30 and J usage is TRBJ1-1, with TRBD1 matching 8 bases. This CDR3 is CACKPGTGNTEAFF. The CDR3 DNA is TGTGCCTGTAAACCCGGGACAGGGAACACTGAAGCTTTCTTT.